A selection of T cell receptor beta chains follows, all from one sample in a study of cytomegalovirus exposure and HLA in healthy donors. TCRdb's copy holds only in-frame clones and misses some; the assay was immunoSEQ multiplex PCR. The data show roughly 130,000 clones, around three quarters seen once. Material: PBMCs. The receptors stem from a man aged 25-45 years in good health and CMV-seronegative. CDR3s include the opening cysteine and the closing phenylalanine or tryptophan.

TRBV5-5	TRBJ2-5	CASSIVTQYF
TRBV28	TRBJ2-5	CASSALGDRYQETQYF
TRBV29-1	TRBJ2-5	CSYWAGEETQYF
TRBV9	TRBJ1-1	CASSVATENTEAFF
TRBV29-1	TRBJ1-1	CSWTGGFSEAFF
TRBV5-6	TRBJ2-5	CASSPGQGLVQYF
TRBV7-9	TRBJ1-5	CASSLGGRGHVQPQHF
TRBV7-9	TRBJ2-1	CASSLPHRLAGIVNEQFF
TRBV2	TRBJ2-1	CASSWSSDPSYNEQFF
TRBV21-1	TRBJ1-1	CASSLYSGGNTEAFF
TRBV4-3	TRBJ2-7	CASSQGAGERLYEQYF
TRBV11-3	TRBJ1-5	CASSLAQSPNQPQHF
TRBV2	TRBJ1-2	CASRIPSTASAGYTF
TRBV6-5	TRBJ2-7	CASSYRAGGHEQYF
TRBV2	TRBJ2-3	CASSTLADTDTQYF
TRBV4-3	TRBJ1-1	CASSQGAGGWSEAFF
TRBV23-1	TRBJ2-1	CASSQDRHRNEQFF
TRBV4-2	TRBJ1-2	CASSQDPDTNYGYTF